The sequence of this T cell receptor beta chain was determined in a study of T cell responses to AZD1222 COVID-19 vaccine. To note about this clone: Its specificity is unknown.

The length of the CDR3 is 13 residues. This table comes from immunoSEQ multiplex PCR, and its TCRdb copy is limited to in-frame clones, with some not included. The sample shows 80,000 to 100,000 clones, 88% of them seen only once. Study-wide points: Nearly half of spike-specific TCRs reportedly go after variant regions that carry no mutations.

This chain connects TRBV21-1 to TRBJ1-1; the table gives TRBD1 as D, unverified against the DNA. TRBV21-1 is a known pseudogene. The sequence derives from an adult in good health. Sequenced material: peripheral blood, taken on day 0 of AZD1222 vaccination. The CDR3 loop is CASSRGQGRVAFF. CDR3 nucleotide sequence: TGTGCCAGCAGCAGAGGACAGGGAAGAGTAGCTTTCTTT.